This T cell receptor beta chain was sequenced for a study of CD8+ T cells in alopecia areata. Germline CDR1 and CDR2: MNHEY and SVGAGI. V lost 6 bases, J lost 1 base, and 13 bases lay in between. The CDR3 runs 15 residues. Study-wide results and limits: Both scalp clonality and the expanded CD8+ clones among the top 100 showed a significant decrease with tofacitinib. Given one nonresponder, whether baseline CD8+ expansion relates to response remains uncertain.

The sample holds a few counts of this clone. No antigen is known for it. Sequencing relied on a cDNA template that was reverse transcribed from extracted RNA. Using immunoSEQ multiplex PCR, the repertoire was profiled, and TCRdb retains in-frame clones only, with some absent. This table has over 150,000 clones, roughly 61% appearing once. Treatment in this sample: oral pan-JAK inhibitor, 5-10 mg twice daily. Lesional scalp punch biopsies and peripheral blood were collected from alopecia areata patients. The TCR comes from a human donor with alopecia areata. Sequencing was performed on CD8+ T cells sorted from blood, taken at week 24, from a patient treated with tofacitinib. The chain links TRBV6-5 to TRBJ1-5; a possible D gene is TRBD1 (6 bases). CDR3 nucleotide sequence: TGTGCCAGCAGCAAGTACAGGGAGAGCAATCAGCCCCAGCATTTT. Protein: CASSKYRESNQPQHF.